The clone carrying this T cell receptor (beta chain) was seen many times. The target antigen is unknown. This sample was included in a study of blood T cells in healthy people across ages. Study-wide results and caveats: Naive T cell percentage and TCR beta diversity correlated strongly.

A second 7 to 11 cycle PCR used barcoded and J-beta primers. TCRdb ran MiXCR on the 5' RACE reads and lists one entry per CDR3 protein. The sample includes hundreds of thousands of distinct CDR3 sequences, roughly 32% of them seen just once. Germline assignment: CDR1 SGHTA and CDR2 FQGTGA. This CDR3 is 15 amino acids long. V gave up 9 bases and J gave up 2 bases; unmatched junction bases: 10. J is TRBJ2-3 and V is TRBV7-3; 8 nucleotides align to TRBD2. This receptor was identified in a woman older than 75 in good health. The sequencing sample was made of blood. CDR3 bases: TGTGCCAGTGCGGCCTCGGGGGGGAACACAGATACGCAGTATTTT. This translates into CASAASGGNTDTQYF. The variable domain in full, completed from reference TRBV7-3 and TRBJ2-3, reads GAGVSQTPSNKVTEKGKYVELRCDPISGHTALYWYRQSLGQGPEFLIYFQGTGAADDSGLPNDRFFAVRPEGSVSTLKIQRTERGDSAVYLCASAASGGNTDTQYFGPGTRLTVL.